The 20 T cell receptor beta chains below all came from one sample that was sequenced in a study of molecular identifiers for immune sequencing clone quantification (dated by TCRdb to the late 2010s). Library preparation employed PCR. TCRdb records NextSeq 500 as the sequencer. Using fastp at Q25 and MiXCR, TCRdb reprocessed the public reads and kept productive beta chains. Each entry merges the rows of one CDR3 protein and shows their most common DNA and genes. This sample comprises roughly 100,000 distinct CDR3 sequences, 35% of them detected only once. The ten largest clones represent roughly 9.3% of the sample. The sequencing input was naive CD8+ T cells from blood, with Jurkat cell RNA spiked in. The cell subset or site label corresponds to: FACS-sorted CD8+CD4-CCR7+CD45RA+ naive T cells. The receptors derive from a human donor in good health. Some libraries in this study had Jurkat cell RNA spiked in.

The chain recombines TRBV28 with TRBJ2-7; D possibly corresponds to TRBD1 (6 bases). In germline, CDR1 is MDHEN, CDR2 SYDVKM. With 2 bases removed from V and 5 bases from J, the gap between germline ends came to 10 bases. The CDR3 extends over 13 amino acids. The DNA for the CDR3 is TGTGCCAGCAGTTTAGTGGGGGCCCACGAGCAGTACTTC. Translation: CASSLVGAHEQYF. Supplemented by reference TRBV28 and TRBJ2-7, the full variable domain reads DVKVTQSSRYLVKRTGEKVFLECVQDMDHENMFWYRQDPGLGLRLIYFSYDVKMKEKGDIPEGYSVSREKKERFSLILESASTNQTSMYLCASSLVGAHEQYFGPGTRLTVT.

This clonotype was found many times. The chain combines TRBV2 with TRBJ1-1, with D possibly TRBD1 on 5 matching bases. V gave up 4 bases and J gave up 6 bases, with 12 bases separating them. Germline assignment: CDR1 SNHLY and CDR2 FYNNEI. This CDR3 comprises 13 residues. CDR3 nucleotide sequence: TGTGCCAGCAGTGTTCGGACGACAGCTGAAGCTTTCTTT. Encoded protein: CASSVRTTAEAFF.

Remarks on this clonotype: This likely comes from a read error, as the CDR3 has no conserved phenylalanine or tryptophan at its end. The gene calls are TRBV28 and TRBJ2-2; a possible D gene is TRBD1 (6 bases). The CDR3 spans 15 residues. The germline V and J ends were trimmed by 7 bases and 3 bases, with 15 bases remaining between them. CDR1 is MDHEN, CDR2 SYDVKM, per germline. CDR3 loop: CASNEGTSHTGELFI. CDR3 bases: TGTGCCAGCAATGAGGGGACAAGTCACACCGGGGAGCTGTTTATT.

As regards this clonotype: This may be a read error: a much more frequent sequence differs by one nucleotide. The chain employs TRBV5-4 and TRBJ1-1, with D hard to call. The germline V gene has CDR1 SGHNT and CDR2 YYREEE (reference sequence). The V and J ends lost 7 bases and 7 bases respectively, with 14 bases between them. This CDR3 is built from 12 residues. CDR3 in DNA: TGTGCCAGCTCCCGCGACGGAATTGAAGCTTTCTTT. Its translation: CASSRDGIEAFF.

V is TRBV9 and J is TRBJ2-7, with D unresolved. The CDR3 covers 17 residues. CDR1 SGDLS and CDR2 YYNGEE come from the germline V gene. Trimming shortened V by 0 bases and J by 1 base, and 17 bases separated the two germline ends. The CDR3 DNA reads TGTGCCAGCAGCGTAGCGGAACCAGCTCGTATATCCTACGAGCAGTACTTC. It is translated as CASSVAEPARISYEQYF.

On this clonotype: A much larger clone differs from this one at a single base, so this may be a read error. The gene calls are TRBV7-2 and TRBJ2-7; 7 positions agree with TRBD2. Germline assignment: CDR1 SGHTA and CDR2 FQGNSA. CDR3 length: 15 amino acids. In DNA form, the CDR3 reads TGTGCCGGCAGCTTAGGAGCGGGGTCACCCTACGAGCAGTACTTC. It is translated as CAGSLGAGSPYEQYF.

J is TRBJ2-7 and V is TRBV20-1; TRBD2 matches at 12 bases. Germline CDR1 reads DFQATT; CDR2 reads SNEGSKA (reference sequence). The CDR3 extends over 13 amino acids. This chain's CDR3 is CRATSGRRYEQYF. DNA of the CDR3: TGCAGAGCAACTAGCGGGAGGAGGTACGAGCAGTACTTC.

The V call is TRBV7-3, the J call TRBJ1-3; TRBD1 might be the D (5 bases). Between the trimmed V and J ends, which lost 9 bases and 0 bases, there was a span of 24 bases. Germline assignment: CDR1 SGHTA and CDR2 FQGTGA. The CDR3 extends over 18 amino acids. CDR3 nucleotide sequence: TGTGCCAGTAATCTACGGGGTGGGACGCCAAGCTCTGGAAACACCATATATTTT. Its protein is CASNLRGGTPSSGNTIYF.

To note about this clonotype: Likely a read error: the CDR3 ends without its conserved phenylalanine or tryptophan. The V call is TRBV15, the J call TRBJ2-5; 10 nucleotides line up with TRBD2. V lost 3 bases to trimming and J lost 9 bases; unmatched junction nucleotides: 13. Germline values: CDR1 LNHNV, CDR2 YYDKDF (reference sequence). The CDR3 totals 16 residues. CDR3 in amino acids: CATSRVLAGSQVSQYY. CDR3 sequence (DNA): TGTGCCACCAGCAGGGTACTAGCGGGAAGCCAAGTGTCCCAGTACTAC.

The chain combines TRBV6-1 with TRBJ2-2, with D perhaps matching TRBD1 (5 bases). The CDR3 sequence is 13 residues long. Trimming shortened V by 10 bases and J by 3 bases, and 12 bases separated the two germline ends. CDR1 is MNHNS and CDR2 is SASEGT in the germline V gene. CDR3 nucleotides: TGTGCCACCCCCCGACAGTACACCGGGGAGCTGTTTTTT. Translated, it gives CATPRQYTGELFF.

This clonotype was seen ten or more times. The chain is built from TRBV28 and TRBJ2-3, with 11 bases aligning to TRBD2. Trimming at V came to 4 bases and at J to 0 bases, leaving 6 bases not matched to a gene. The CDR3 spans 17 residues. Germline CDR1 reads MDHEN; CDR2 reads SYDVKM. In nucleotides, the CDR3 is TGTGCCAGCAGTTCTACCAGACTAGCGGGGAGCACAGATACGCAGTATTTT. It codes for CASSSTRLAGSTDTQYF.

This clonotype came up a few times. The CDR3 is CASSQGGGWVVLEQFF. As DNA, the CDR3 is TGTGCCAGCAGCCAAGGTGGGGGGTGGGTAGTCCTTGAGCAGTTCTTC. The J gene is TRBJ2-1, the V gene TRBV3-1, with TRBD2 as a possible D gene (6 bases). CDR3 length: 16 residues. The germline V gene has CDR1 LGHDT and CDR2 YNNKEL (reference sequence). The V gene lost 1 base and the J gene lost 9 bases, with 19 bases spanning the gap.

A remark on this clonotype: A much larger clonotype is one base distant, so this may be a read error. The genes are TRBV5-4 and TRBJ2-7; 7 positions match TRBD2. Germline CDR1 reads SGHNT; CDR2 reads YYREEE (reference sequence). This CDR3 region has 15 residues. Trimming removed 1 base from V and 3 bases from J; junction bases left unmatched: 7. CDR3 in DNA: TGTGCCAGCAGCTTGCCGGGACGGGGGGTCTACGAGCAGTACTTC. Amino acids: CASSLPGRGVYEQYF.

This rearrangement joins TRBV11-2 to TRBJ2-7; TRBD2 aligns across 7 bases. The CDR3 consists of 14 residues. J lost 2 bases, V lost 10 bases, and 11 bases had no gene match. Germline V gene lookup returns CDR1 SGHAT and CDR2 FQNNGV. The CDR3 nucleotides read TGTGCCACGGCCGGGGAGGGCCCTACCTACGAGCAGTACTTC. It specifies CATAGEGPTYEQYF.

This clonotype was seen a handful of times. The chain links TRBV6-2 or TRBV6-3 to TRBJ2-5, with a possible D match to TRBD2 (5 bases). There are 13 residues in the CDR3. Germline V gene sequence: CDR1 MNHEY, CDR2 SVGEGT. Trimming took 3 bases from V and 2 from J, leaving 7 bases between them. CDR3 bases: TGTGCCAGCAGTTATTGGGAGCAAGAGACCCAGTACTTC. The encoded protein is CASSYWEQETQYF.

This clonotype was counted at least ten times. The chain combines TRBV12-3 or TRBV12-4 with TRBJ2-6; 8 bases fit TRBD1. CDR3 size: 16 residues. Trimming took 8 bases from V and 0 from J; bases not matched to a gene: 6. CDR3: CASGRDRSSGANVLTF. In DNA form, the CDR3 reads TGTGCCAGCGGACGGGACAGGAGCTCTGGGGCCAACGTCCTGACTTTC.

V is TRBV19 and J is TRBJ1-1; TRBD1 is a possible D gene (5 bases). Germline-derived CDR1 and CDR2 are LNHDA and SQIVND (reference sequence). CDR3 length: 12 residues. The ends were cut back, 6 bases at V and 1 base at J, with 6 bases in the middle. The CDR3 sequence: CASRRGNTEAFF. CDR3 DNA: TGTGCCAGTAGAAGGGGGAACACTGAAGCTTTCTTT.

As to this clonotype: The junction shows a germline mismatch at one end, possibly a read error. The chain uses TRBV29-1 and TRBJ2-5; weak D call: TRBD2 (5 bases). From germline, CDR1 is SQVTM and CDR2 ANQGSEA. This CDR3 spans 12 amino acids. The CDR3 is CSVLQNQEPQNF. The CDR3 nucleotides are TGTAGCGTGCTACAGAATCAAGAGCCCCAGAACTTC.

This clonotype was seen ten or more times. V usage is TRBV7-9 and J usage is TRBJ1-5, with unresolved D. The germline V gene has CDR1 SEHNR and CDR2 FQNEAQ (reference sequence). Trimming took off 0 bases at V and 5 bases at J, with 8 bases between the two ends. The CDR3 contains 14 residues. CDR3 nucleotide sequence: TGTGCCAGCAGCTTAGCAGGGTCTCATCAGCCCCAGCATTTT. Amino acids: CASSLAGSHQPQHF.

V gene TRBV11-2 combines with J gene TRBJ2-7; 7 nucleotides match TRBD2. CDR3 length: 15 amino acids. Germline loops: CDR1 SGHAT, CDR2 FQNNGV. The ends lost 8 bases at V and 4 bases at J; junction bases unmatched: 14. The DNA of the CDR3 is TGTGCCAGCGGCGGTCTGGGCTCCGGGGGGTACGAGCAGTACTTC. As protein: CASGGLGSGGYEQYF.